Below, one T cell receptor beta chain is given with its context. The antigen is unknown. Other DNA sequences in the same sample also yield this CDR3. The naive CD8 population came from CD45RO-negative cells selected for CCR7, without terminally differentiated effector memory CD45RA+ cells. There were no recent acute infections or vaccinations among the donors, who were healthy HIV-negative adults. This sample is drawn from a study of shared clonotypes between healthy human individuals. Study-wide background: A couple of female and three male donors aged 18 to 49 were enrolled.

Trimming at V came to 4 bases and at J to 4 bases, leaving 5 bases not matched to a gene. There are 14 residues in the CDR3. Germline lookup yields CDR1 SGHRS and CDR2 YFSETQ. Genomic DNA (from each subset) was split evenly across several immunoSEQ plates. The table came from immunoSEQ multiplex PCR; TCRdb's copy has only in-frame clones and leaves some out. In the table there are fewer than 1 million clones, around 96% of which are singletons. Study-level points and caveats: Of the naive CD4 clonotypes, roughly 5.5% were shared across a handful of donors.

The source material was naive CD8+ T cells sorted from blood. The receptor was derived from a young man in good health. The rearrangement joins TRBV5-1 to TRBJ2-1; TRBD1 agrees at 7 bases. CDR3 in DNA: TGCGCCAGCAGCCCCGAGACAGGGTACAATGAGCAGTTCTTC. Protein sequence: CASSPETGYNEQFF.